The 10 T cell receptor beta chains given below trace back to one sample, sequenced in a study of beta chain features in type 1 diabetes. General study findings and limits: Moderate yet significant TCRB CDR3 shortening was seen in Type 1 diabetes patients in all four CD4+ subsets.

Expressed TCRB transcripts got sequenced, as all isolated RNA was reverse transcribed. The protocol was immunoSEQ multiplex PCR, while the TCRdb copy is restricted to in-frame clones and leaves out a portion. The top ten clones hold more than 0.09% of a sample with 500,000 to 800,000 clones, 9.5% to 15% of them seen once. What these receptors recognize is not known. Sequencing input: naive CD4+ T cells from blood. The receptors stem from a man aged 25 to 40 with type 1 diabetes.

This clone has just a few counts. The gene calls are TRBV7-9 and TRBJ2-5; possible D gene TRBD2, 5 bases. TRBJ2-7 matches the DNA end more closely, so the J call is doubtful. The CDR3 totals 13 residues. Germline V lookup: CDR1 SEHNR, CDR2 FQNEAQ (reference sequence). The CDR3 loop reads CASSLGGVYEQYF. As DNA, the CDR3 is TGTGCCAGCAGCTTAGGGGGAGTCTACGAGCAGTACTTC.

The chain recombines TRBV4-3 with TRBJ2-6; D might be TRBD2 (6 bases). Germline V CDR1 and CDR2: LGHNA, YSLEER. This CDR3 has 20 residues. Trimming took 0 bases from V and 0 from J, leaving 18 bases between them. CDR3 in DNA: TGCGCCAGCAGCCAAGACGGGGGTCGATGGCAAGGCTCTGGGGCCAACGTCCTGACTTTC. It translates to CASSQDGGRWQGSGANVLTF.

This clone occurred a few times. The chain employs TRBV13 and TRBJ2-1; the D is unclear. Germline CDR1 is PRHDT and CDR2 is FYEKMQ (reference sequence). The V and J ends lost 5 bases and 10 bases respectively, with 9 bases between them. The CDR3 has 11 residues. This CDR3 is CASSLRTEQFF. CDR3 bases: TGTGCCAGCAGCCTCCGGACGGAGCAGTTCTTC.

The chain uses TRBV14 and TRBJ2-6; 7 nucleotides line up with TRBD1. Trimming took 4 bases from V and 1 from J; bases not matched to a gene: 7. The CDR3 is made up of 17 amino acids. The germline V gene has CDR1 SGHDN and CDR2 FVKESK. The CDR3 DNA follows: TGTGCCAGCAGCCCTCCCGGGACAGTTTCTGGGGCCAACGTCCTGACTTTC. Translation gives CASSPPGTVSGANVLTF.

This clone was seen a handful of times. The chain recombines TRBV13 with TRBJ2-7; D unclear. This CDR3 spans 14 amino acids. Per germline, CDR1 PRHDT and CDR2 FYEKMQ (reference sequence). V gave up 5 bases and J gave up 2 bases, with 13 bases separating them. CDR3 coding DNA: TGTGCCAGCAGCGGCTGGGTCGCCGCCTACGAGCAGTACTTC. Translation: CASSGWVAAYEQYF.

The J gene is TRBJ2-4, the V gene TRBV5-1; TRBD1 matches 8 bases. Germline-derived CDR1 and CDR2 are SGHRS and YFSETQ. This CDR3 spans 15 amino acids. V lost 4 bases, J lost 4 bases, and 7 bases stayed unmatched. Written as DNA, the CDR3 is TGCGCCAGCAGCGACCGGACAGGGTCGAAAAACATTCAGTACTTC. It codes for CASSDRTGSKNIQYF. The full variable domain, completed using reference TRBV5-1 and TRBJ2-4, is KAGVTQTPRYLIKTRGQQVTLSCSPISGHRSVSWYQQTPGQGLQFLFEYFSETQRNKGNFPGRFSGRQFSNSRSEMNVSTLELGDSALYLCASSDRTGSKNIQYFGAGTRLSVL.

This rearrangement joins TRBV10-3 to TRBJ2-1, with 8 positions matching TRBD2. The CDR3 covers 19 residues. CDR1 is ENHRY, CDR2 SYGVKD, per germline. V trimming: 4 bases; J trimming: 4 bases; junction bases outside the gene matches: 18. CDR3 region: CAISGSGASGPKLYNEQFF. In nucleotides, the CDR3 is TGTGCCATCAGTGGATCTGGGGCTAGCGGGCCGAAGTTATACAATGAGCAGTTCTTC.

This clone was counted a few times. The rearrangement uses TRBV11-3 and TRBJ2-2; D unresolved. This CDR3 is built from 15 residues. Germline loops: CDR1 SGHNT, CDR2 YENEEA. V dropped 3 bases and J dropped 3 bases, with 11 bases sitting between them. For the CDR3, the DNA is TGTGCCAGCAGCTTCTCTAACGTATACACCGGGGAGCTGTTTTTT. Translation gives CASSFSNVYTGELFF.

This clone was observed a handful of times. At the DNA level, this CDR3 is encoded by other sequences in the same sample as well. In nucleotides, the CDR3 is TGTGCCAGCTCACCAGGGGGGACCTACGAGCAGTACTTC. Protein product: CASSPGGTYEQYF. The chain couples TRBV18 to TRBJ2-7, with D perhaps TRBD2 (6 bases). Germline-derived CDR1 and CDR2 are KGHSH and LQKENI. This CDR3 comprises 13 residues. Trimming shortened V by 2 bases and J by 2 bases, and 7 bases separated the two germline ends.

CDR3 sequence reads: CASSYSSFGDIQYF. For the CDR3, the DNA is TGTGCCAGCAGTTACTCCTCTTTTGGGGACATTCAGTACTTC. The chain carries TRBV6-6 and TRBJ2-4; D gene ambiguous. Per the germline V gene, CDR1 is MNHNY and CDR2 is SVGAGI (reference sequence). This CDR3 has 14 amino acids. With 0 bases removed from V and 8 bases from J, the gap between germline ends came to 11 bases.